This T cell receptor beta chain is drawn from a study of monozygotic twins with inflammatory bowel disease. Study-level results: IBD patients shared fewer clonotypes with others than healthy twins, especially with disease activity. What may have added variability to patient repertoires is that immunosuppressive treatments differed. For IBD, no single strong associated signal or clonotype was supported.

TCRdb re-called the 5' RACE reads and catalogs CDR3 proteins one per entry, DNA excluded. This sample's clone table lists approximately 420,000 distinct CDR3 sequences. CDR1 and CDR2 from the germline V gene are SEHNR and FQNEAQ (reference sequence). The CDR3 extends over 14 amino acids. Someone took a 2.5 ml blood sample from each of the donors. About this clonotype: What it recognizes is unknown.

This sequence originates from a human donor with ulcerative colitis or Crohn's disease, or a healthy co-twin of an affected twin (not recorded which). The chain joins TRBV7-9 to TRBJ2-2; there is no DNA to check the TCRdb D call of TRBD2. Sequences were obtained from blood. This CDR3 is CASSYGGKSGELFF.